The present T cell receptor (beta chain) was sequenced within a study of Ad26.COV2.S vaccination and SARS-CoV-2 variants. Study details: Ad26.COV2.S was injected intramuscularly once or twice, 56 days apart.

Produced via immunoSEQ multiplex PCR; TCRdb's table is partial and in-frame only. The table lists about 440,000 clones, around 91% of them singletons, with under 4.5% in the top ten. Germline V lookup: CDR1 MNHGY, CDR2 SVAAGI. The CDR3 covers 17 residues. V shed 3 bases, J shed 1 base, and the junction held 11 bases outside the gene matches. The treatment denotes: around 19 received Ad26.COV2.S at low or high dose, single or two shots; roughly 5 received placebo; per-sample allocation not given. The investigators took samples on day 63 after the first vaccine or placebo injection. Wuhan-strain spike was delivered by a replication-incompetent Ad26 vector.

The receptor was isolated from a person between 18 and 65 years old who received the Ad26.COV2.S COVID-19 vaccine or a placebo. The chain is built from TRBV6-9 and TRBJ2-7, with 8 bases matching TRBD2. The input for sequencing was peripheral blood, taken in a trial of Ad26.COV2.S vaccine versus placebo. CDR3 amino acids: CASSYIWLAGGSYEQYF. The DNA of the CDR3 is TGTGCCAGCAGTTACATTTGGCTAGCGGGCGGATCCTACGAGCAGTACTTC.